Each of the 32 T cell receptor beta chains below was sequenced from the same sample in a study of B cell selection in AIRE deficiency. Sorting defined conventional CD4 T cells as CD4+CD127+. Produced via immunoSEQ multiplex PCR; TCRdb's table is partial and in-frame only. The sample contains 20,000 to 30,000 clones, around 95% of which appear only once. Sequenced material: CD4+CD127+ conventional T cells sorted from PBMCs. These receptors came from a human donor in good health.

The V gene is TRBV5-1, the J gene TRBJ2-5; D is possibly TRBD1 or TRBD2 (5 bases each). The germline V gene has CDR1 SGHRS and CDR2 YFSETQ. The CDR3 has 15 residues. Trimming removed 4 bases from V and 2 bases from J, with 15 bases in between. The CDR3 protein is CASSGGNEGQETQYF. The CDR3 DNA follows: TGCGCCAGCAGCGGGGGAAATGAGGGGCAAGAGACCCAGTACTTC.

The chain employs TRBV5-5 and TRBJ2-5; TRBD1 aligns across 8 bases. The V and J ends lost 0 bases and 3 bases, in that order; junction bases with no gene match: 1. This CDR3 has 14 amino acids. Per germline, CDR1 SGHKS and CDR2 YYEKEE (reference sequence). In DNA, the CDR3 is TGTGCCAGCAGCTTGGAGGACAGGGAAGAGACCCAGTACTTC. Its protein is CASSLEDREETQYF.

The V gene is TRBV7-3, the J gene TRBJ2-5; the D is unclear. There are 13 residues in the CDR3. CDR1 and CDR2 from the germline V gene are SGHTA and FQGTGA. With 0 bases removed from V and 3 bases from J, the gap between germline ends came to 5 bases. DNA of the CDR3: TGTGCCAGCAGCTTAACGGTAAAAGAGACCCAGTACTTC. This encodes CASSLTVKETQYF.

This clone is a singleton in its sample. The chain uses TRBV9 and TRBJ2-7; D is uncertain. The CDR3 sequence is 12 residues long. Germline V gives CDR1 SGDLS, CDR2 YYNGEE. V lost 3 bases and J 1 base, leaving 5 bases between the germline ends. CDR3 loop: CASSGGSYEQYF. The CDR3 nucleotides read TGTGCCAGCAGCGGGGGATCCTACGAGCAGTACTTC. Full variable domain (outside the CDR3, taken from reference TRBV9 and TRBJ2-7): DSGVTQTPKHLITATGQRVTLRCSPRSGDLSVYWYQQSLDQGLQFLIQYYNGEERAKGNILERFSAQQFPDLHSELNLSSLELGDSALYFCASSGGSYEQYFGPGTRLTVT.

This chain connects TRBV19 to TRBJ2-2, with unresolved D. This CDR3 comprises 14 residues. Per the germline V gene, CDR1 is LNHDA and CDR2 is SQIVND (reference sequence). V lost 1 base and J lost 5, with 8 bases in between. The CDR3 protein is CASSIGGGTGELFF. CDR3 DNA: TGTGCCAGTAGTATAGGGGGTGGGACCGGGGAGCTGTTTTTT.

This chain joins TRBV19 and TRBJ1-5; D unclear. V was clipped by 4 bases and J by 9 bases, with 13 bases between them. Germline V gene data show CDR1 as LNHDA and CDR2 as SQIVND (reference sequence). CDR3 length: 13 residues. The CDR3 region is CASSNHLHWPQHF. In DNA form, the CDR3 reads TGTGCCAGTAGTAACCATCTCCACTGGCCCCAGCATTTT.

The chain combines TRBV5-6 with TRBJ1-4; 7 bases are shared with TRBD1. CDR1 and CDR2 from the germline V gene are SGHDT and YYEEEE. The CDR3 is 16 residues long. V gave up 0 bases and J gave up 4 bases; unmatched junction bases: 6. The CDR3 spells CASSLVGTELNEKLFF. The CDR3 bases are TGTGCCAGCAGCTTGGTAGGGACAGAACTTAATGAAAAACTGTTTTTT.

V usage is TRBV10-2 and J usage is TRBJ1-1; unclear D gene. Germline CDR1 and CDR2: WSHSY and SAAADI. V lost 1 base and J lost 2, with 8 bases in between. This CDR3 spans 14 amino acids. In DNA form, the CDR3 reads TGCGCCAGCAGTGAGTTTGGGGTCAACACTGAAGCTTTCTTT. This translates into CASSEFGVNTEAFF.

The chain links TRBV23-1 to TRBJ1-5; D perhaps matches TRBD1 (5 bases). TRBV23-1 is known as an ORF, though its function is uncertain. The CDR3 covers 17 residues. Trimming removed 5 bases from V and 0 bases from J, with 17 bases in between. The CDR3 DNA reads TGCGCCAGCAGTGAACCCAGGGCTACGTATAGCAATCAGCCCCAGCATTTT. Translated: CASSEPRATYSNQPQHF.

The chain joins TRBV7-9 to TRBJ2-1, with TRBD2 matching 14 bases. The CDR3 is 15 amino acids. Germline V CDR1 and CDR2: SEHNR, FQNEAQ (reference sequence). V lost 5 bases, J lost 6 bases, and 3 bases stayed unmatched. Here the CDR3 reads CASSPGLAGVNEQFF. The CDR3 bases are TGTGCCAGCAGCCCGGGACTAGCGGGAGTCAATGAGCAGTTCTTC.

The gene calls are TRBV6-1 and TRBJ2-2; D might be TRBD1 (6 bases). Trimming pared 0 bases from V and 7 bases from J, leaving 12 bases between. The germline CDR1 and CDR2 sequences are MNHNS and SASEGT. The CDR3 length is 15 residues. CDR3 residues: CASSEAGARVGELFF. The DNA for the CDR3 is TGTGCCAGCAGTGAAGCGGGGGCCCGCGTCGGGGAGCTGTTTTTT.

This chain links TRBV19 with TRBJ2-3, with D tentatively TRBD1 (6 bases). V gave up 2 bases and J gave up 6 bases, with 6 bases separating them. Germline CDR1 and CDR2: LNHDA and SQIVND (reference sequence). The CDR3 loop spans 12 amino acids. The CDR3 loop reads CASSIRGDTQYF. Written as DNA, the CDR3 is TGTGCCAGTAGTATAAGGGGGGATACGCAGTATTTT.

The CDR3 nucleotides are TGTGCCAGCAGTTCTAAGCCTGTAGATACGCAGTATTTT. Translating it yields CASSSKPVDTQYF. The V gene is TRBV28, the J gene TRBJ2-3; D is unresolved. CDR3 length: 13 amino acids. Trimming left V 4 bases short and J 5 bases short, with 10 bases between. CDR1 and CDR2 from the germline V gene are MDHEN and SYDVKM.

This clone showed up just once. The chain carries TRBV5-4 and TRBJ1-2, with a weak D call TRBD1 (5 bases). The CDR3 is 12 amino acids. The V gene's germline CDR1 is SGHNT and CDR2 YYREEE (reference sequence). V was shortened by 3 bases and J by 8 bases, with 11 bases between the two germline ends. CDR3 protein: CASSSGGEGYTF. The CDR3 nucleotides are TGTGCCAGCAGCTCGGGAGGGGAAGGCTACACCTTC.

This clone was detected once. The rearrangement links TRBV9 to TRBJ2-3, with 11 nucleotides matching TRBD1. Germline CDR1 is SGDLS and CDR2 is YYNGEE. V lost 3 bases, J lost 5 bases, and 8 bases stayed unmatched. The CDR3 has 16 amino acids. CDR3 DNA sequence: TGTGCCAGCAGCGCCGGACAGGGGGCGCTTGGAGATACGCAGTATTTT. This codes for CASSAGQGALGDTQYF.

CDR3 sequence reads: CASSGLAEETQYF. In nucleotides, the CDR3 is TGTGCCAGCAGCGGTCTAGCGGAAGAGACCCAGTACTTC. The J gene is TRBJ2-5, the V gene TRBV9, with 7 bases lining up with TRBD2. V shed 3 bases and J 3 bases; nucleotides not matched to a gene: 2. The CDR3 length is 13 residues. From germline, CDR1 is SGDLS and CDR2 YYNGEE.

The V gene is TRBV18, the J gene TRBJ2-7, with 10 bases that match TRBD1. The V and J ends lost 8 bases and 5 bases, in that order; junction bases with no gene match: 6. Germline CDR1 KGHSH, CDR2 LQKENI. The CDR3 sequence is 13 residues long. CDR3 in DNA: TGTGCCAGCACCGGGACAGGGGAAGACGAGCAGTACTTC. Its protein is CASTGTGEDEQYF.

The genes are TRBV4-2 and TRBJ2-6, with a tentative D call TRBD2 (6 bases). V shed 0 bases and J shed 2 bases, with 11 bases lying between them. The CDR3 contains 17 residues. Germline V CDR1 and CDR2: LGHNA, YNFKEQ. The CDR3 protein is CASSQDLWGAGANVLTF. CDR3 bases: TGTGCCAGCAGCCAAGATTTATGGGGGGCTGGGGCCAACGTCCTGACTTTC.

The chain has TRBV28 and TRBJ2-7; the D is unclear. Trimming took off 7 bases at V and 0 bases at J, with 4 bases between the two ends. The CDR3 is made up of 11 amino acids. The V gene's germline CDR1 is MDHEN and CDR2 SYDVKM. The CDR3 coding sequence is TGTGCCAGCACCCCCTCCTACGAGCAGTACTTC. Amino acids: CASTPSYEQYF.

This chain links TRBV18 with TRBJ2-3; D is unresolved. This CDR3 contains 15 residues. The V and J ends lost 8 bases and 1 base respectively, with 16 bases between them. Germline loops: CDR1 KGHSH, CDR2 LQKENI. The CDR3 DNA reads as TGTGCCAGCCCGACCTTGGGGTTCCGCACAGATACGCAGTATTTT. Protein: CASPTLGFRTDTQYF.

The chain recombines TRBV6-5 with TRBJ1-5; D is ambiguous. The ends were cut back, 0 bases at V and 6 bases at J, with 15 bases in the middle. The CDR3 has 16 amino acids. Germline assignment: CDR1 MNHEY and CDR2 SVGAGI. CDR3 protein: CASSYSSPTVGQPQHF. Written as DNA, the CDR3 is TGTGCCAGCAGTTACTCGTCGCCGACTGTAGGTCAGCCCCAGCATTTT.

This clone has a single count. The chain carries TRBV6-1 and TRBJ1-6, with D unclear. Per the germline V gene, CDR1 is MNHNS and CDR2 is SASEGT. Trimming left V 1 base short and J 6 bases short, with 4 bases between. CDR3 length: 13 residues. The CDR3 nucleotides read TGTGCCAGCAGTGAAGTGAGTAATTCACCCCTCCACTTT. Amino acids: CASSEVSNSPLHF.

For this clone: The sample contains more than one DNA sequence encoding this CDR3. The chain carries TRBV18 and TRBJ1-5; D is unclear. Trimming left V 0 bases short and J 4 bases short, with 16 bases between. This CDR3 is 17 amino acids long. The germline CDR1 and CDR2 sequences are KGHSH and LQKENI. The CDR3: CASSPPGSSSVNQPQHF. The CDR3 DNA reads as TGTGCCAGCTCACCACCGGGCAGCTCCTCGGTTAATCAGCCCCAGCATTTT.

This chain joins TRBV5-4 and TRBJ1-4; maybe TRBD1 (5 bases). V lost 0 bases and J 8 bases, leaving 14 bases between the germline ends. CDR1 is SGHNT, CDR2 YYREEE, per germline (reference sequence). This CDR3 is built from 15 residues. In DNA form, the CDR3 reads TGTGCCAGCAGCTTGGTCTCTGGGAAGGGGGAAAAACTGTTTTTT. Residues: CASSLVSGKGEKLFF. The full variable domain, with the rest looked up from reference TRBV5-4 and TRBJ1-4, is ETGVTQSPTHLIKTRGQQVTLRCSSQSGHNTVSWYQQALGQGPQFIFQYYREEENGRGNFPPRFSGLQFPNYSSELNVNALELDDSALYLCASSLVSGKGEKLFFGSGTQLSVL.

As regards this clone: At the DNA level, this CDR3 is encoded by other sequences in the same sample as well. The chain recombines TRBV9 with TRBJ1-4, with D uncertain. Trimming took 0 bases from V and 8 from J, leaving 8 bases between them. Germline V lookup: CDR1 SGDLS, CDR2 YYNGEE. This CDR3 has 13 amino acids. This CDR3 is CASSVGSNEKLFF. DNA for the CDR3: TGTGCCAGCAGCGTAGGATCCAACGAAAAACTGTTTTTT.

J is TRBJ1-2 and V is TRBV7-2, with D perhaps TRBD1 (6 bases). The CDR3 covers 14 residues. From germline, CDR1 is SGHTA and CDR2 FQGNSA. Trimming cost V 7 bases and J 4 bases, with 16 bases left between them. The CDR3 reads CASTLNTGSYGYTF. The CDR3 bases are TGTGCCAGCACCCTAAACACAGGGTCCTATGGCTACACCTTC.

The chain couples TRBV2 to TRBJ1-4, with 8 bases that match TRBD1. J lost 4 bases, V lost 6 bases, and 4 bases had no gene match. Germline CDR1 reads SNHLY; CDR2 reads FYNNEI. The CDR3 covers 14 residues. The CDR3 spells CASSPTGVNEKLFF. The DNA for the CDR3 is TGTGCCAGCAGCCCGACAGGGGTTAATGAAAAACTGTTTTTT.

The V and J genes are TRBV6-5 and TRBJ2-3; the D gene is possibly TRBD2 (5 bases). CDR3 size: 14 residues. CDR1 is MNHEY, CDR2 SVGAGI, per germline. V lost 5 bases, J lost 4 bases, and 13 bases lay in between. CDR3 in DNA: TGTGCCAGCAGTCGAACTAGTGTACCAGATACGCAGTATTTT. Its translation is CASSRTSVPDTQYF.

V and J are TRBV7-3 and TRBJ2-3; perhaps TRBD1 as D (5 bases). The CDR3 is 17 amino acids. Germline CDR1 is SGHTA and CDR2 is FQGTGA. The V end lost 1 base, the J end lost 2 bases, and 16 bases lay between the germline ends. CDR3 region: CASSLKGVAEPTDTQYF. The CDR3 DNA follows: TGTGCCAGCAGCTTAAAAGGGGTGGCGGAGCCCACAGATACGCAGTATTTT.

Of note for this clone: This same CDR3 is encoded by further DNA sequences in the sample. The chain is built from TRBV5-1 and TRBJ2-5; 8 positions match TRBD2. In germline, CDR1 is SGHRS, CDR2 YFSETQ. The V and J ends lost 5 bases and 5 bases, in that order; junction bases with no gene match: 11. This CDR3 spans 15 amino acids. CDR3 sequence reads: CASSLAGTGQETQYF. In nucleotides, the CDR3 is TGCGCCAGCAGTTTAGCGGGGACGGGGCAGGAGACCCAGTACTTC.

The chain couples TRBV13 to TRBJ2-6; D may be TRBD1 (5 bases). The CDR3 consists of 16 residues. Per germline, CDR1 PRHDT and CDR2 FYEKMQ (reference sequence). V was shortened by 3 bases and J by 2 bases, with 11 bases between the two germline ends. The chain's CDR3 is CASSLGRVAGANVLTF. CDR3 coding DNA: TGTGCCAGCAGCTTGGGCAGGGTAGCTGGGGCCAACGTCCTGACTTTC. Full variable domain (rest looked up from reference TRBV13 and TRBJ2-6): AAGVIQSPRHLIKEKRETATLKCYPIPRHDTVYWYQQGPGQDPQFLISFYEKMQSDKGSIPDRFSAQQFSDYHSELNMSSLELGDSALYFCASSLGRVAGANVLTFGAGSRLTVL.

The V call is TRBV11-2, the J call TRBJ1-6, with TRBD1 matching 10 bases. The CDR3 is made up of 18 amino acids. Trimming at V came to 5 bases and at J to 3 bases, leaving 10 bases not matched to a gene. The germline V gene encodes CDR1 SGHAT and CDR2 FQNNGV. CDR3 DNA sequence: TGTGCCAGCAGCCCTAGGGACAGGGGCGCCTACTATAATTCACCCCTCCACTTT. Protein sequence: CASSPRDRGAYYNSPLHF. The whole variable domain, filled in from reference TRBV11-2 and TRBJ1-6, reads EAGVAQSPRYKIIEKRQSVAFWCNPISGHATLYWYQQILGQGPKLLIQFQNNGVVDDSQLPKDRFSAERLKGVDSTLKIQPAKLEDSAVYLCASSPRDRGAYYNSPLHFGNGTRLTVT.